One and the same sample provided the 20 T cell receptor beta chains below, sequenced in a study of lymphopenia after photon versus proton radiotherapy. TCRdb's copy holds only in-frame clones and misses some; the assay was immunoSEQ multiplex PCR. The data contain approximately 30,000 clones, around 83% of them singletons. Sequences were derived from peripheral blood, sampled from a patient treated with photon-based radiotherapy. The receptors stem from a woman between 50 and 59 years old with pancreatic cancer.

This clone showed up just once. The CDR3 coding sequence is TGTGCCAGCAGCGAAGGGACGGTTACTGAAGCTTTCTTT. Encoded protein: CASSEGTVTEAFF. The J gene is TRBJ1-1, the V gene TRBV11-3; TRBD1 might be the D (5 bases). Trimming shortened V by 5 bases and J by 5 bases, and 12 bases separated the two germline ends. The CDR3 length is 13 residues. Germline V CDR1 and CDR2: SGHNT, YENEEA. The full variable domain, with the rest looked up from reference TRBV11-3 and TRBJ1-1, is EAGVVQSPRYKIIEKKQPVAFWCNPISGHNTLYWYLQNLGQGPELLIRYENEEAVDDSQLPKDRFSAERLKGVDSTLKIQPAELGDSAVYLCASSEGTVTEAFFGQGTRLTVV.

As DNA, the CDR3 is TGTGCCAGCTCACCACTGACTCGTGAGCAGTTCTTC. It codes for CASSPLTREQFF. V is TRBV18 and J is TRBJ2-1; no firm D call. V was pared by 1 base and J by 9 bases, with 7 bases between. The CDR3 length is 12 residues. Germline V gene sequence: CDR1 KGHSH, CDR2 LQKENI.

The gene calls are TRBV7-2 and TRBJ2-3; a weak D match, TRBD2 (5 bases). V lost 5 bases and J lost 0, with 12 bases in between. The CDR3 length is 15 residues. In germline, CDR1 is SGHTA, CDR2 FQGNSA. This chain's CDR3 is CASSPSGPSTDTQYF. CDR3 sequence (DNA): TGTGCCAGCAGCCCAAGCGGCCCTAGCACAGATACGCAGTATTTT.

V is TRBV6-1 and J is TRBJ2-2; TRBD2 aligns across 9 bases. Unmatched junction bases numbered 2, after V lost 3 bases and J lost 0 bases. The CDR3 extends over 16 amino acids. Germline V gives CDR1 MNHNS, CDR2 SASEGT. For the CDR3, the DNA is TGTGCCAGCAGTGAGCTAGCGGGAACGAACACCGGGGAGCTGTTTTTT. This sequence encodes CASSELAGTNTGELFF.

This sequence joins TRBV19 and TRBJ2-3; a possible D gene is TRBD1 (6 bases). Germline values: CDR1 LNHDA, CDR2 SQIVND (reference sequence). The CDR3 is 15 amino acids. Trimming took off 1 base at V and 5 bases at J, with 13 bases between the two ends. The CDR3 loop is CASSIGGGRGDTQYF. Here the CDR3 DNA reads TGTGCCAGTAGTATAGGCGGCGGCAGGGGAGATACGCAGTATTTT.

This chain uses TRBV29-1 with TRBJ2-3, with 7 nucleotides matching TRBD2. Trimming removed 4 bases from V and 0 bases from J; junction bases left unmatched: 7. CDR1 is SQVTM and CDR2 is ANQGSEA in the germline V gene. The CDR3 runs 15 residues. The CDR3 reads CSVVAAGVSTDTQYF. DNA of the CDR3: TGCAGCGTTGTTGCCGCGGGGGTTAGCACAGATACGCAGTATTTT.

The chain couples TRBV27 to TRBJ1-5; tentative D call: TRBD1 (5 bases). Germline lookup yields CDR1 MNHEY and CDR2 SMNVEV (reference sequence). CDR3 size: 15 residues. Trimming pared 5 bases from V and 3 bases from J, leaving 14 bases between. The CDR3, as DNA: TGTGCCAGCAGTCCCTCCCAGGGCCCCAATCAGCCCCAGCATTTT. Its translation is CASSPSQGPNQPQHF.

The chain is built from TRBV2 and TRBJ1-1; a possible D gene is TRBD1 (6 bases). This CDR3 region has 14 residues. CDR1 SNHLY and CDR2 FYNNEI come from the germline V gene. The germline V and J ends were trimmed by 6 bases and 4 bases, with 15 bases remaining between them. The CDR3 reads CASRDSAGATEAFF. The CDR3 DNA sequence: TGTGCCAGCAGGGACAGTGCAGGGGCCACTGAAGCTTTCTTT. The full variable domain, rest sourced from reference TRBV2 and TRBJ1-1, is EPEVTQTPSHQVTQMGQEVILRCVPISNHLYFYWYRQILGQKVEFLVSFYNNEISEKSEIFDDQFSVERPDGSNFTLKIRSTKLEDSAMYFCASRDSAGATEAFFGQGTRLTVV.

The chain is built from TRBV29-1 and TRBJ1-6; D gene ambiguous. With 6 bases removed from V and 3 bases from J, the gap between germline ends came to 9 bases. Germline V gene data show CDR1 as SQVTM and CDR2 as ANQGSEA. The CDR3 runs to 13 residues. CDR3 DNA sequence: TGCAGCGTACGGACGGACTATAATTCACCCCTCCACTTT. It translates to CSVRTDYNSPLHF. The complete variable domain, with remaining parts taken from reference TRBV29-1 and TRBJ1-6, reads SAVISQKPSRDICQRGTSLTIQCQVDSQVTMMFWYRQQPGQSLTLIATANQGSEATYESGFVIDKFPISRPNLTFSTLTVSNMSPEDSSIYLCSVRTDYNSPLHFGNGTRLTVT.

This rearrangement joins TRBV5-4 to TRBJ1-4; D call uncertain. Germline CDR1 reads SGHNT; CDR2 reads YYREEE (reference sequence). This CDR3 region has 13 residues. The germline V and J ends were trimmed by 4 bases and 13 bases, with 17 bases remaining between them. The CDR3 region has the DNA TGTGCCAGCAGCCTTTGGAGATCAGAGAGACTGTTTTTT. Amino acid sequence: CASSLWRSERLFF.

The chain couples TRBV10-3 to TRBJ2-7; D not resolved. This CDR3 is built from 12 residues. The V end lost 4 bases, the J end lost 1 base, and 5 bases lay between the germline ends. From germline, CDR1 is ENHRY and CDR2 SYGVKD. The CDR3, as DNA: TGTGCCATCAGTGTAGGATCCTACGAGCAGTACTTC. Amino acid sequence: CAISVGSYEQYF.

This clone has just one count. V is TRBV21-1 and J is TRBJ1-5. TRBV21-1 is described as a pseudogene. This CDR3 is built from 19 residues. CDR3 bases: TGTGCCAGCAGCGGGGGCGGGGTCAGGCGGGGTGTTAGCAATCAGCCCCAGCATTTT. Protein sequence: CASSGGGVRRGVSNQPQHF.

The rearrangement links TRBV4-3 to TRBJ1-6; D unresolved. Germline values: CDR1 LGHNA, CDR2 YSLEER. Trimming left V 4 bases short and J 5 bases short, with 15 bases between. The CDR3 consists of 16 residues. CDR3 DNA sequence: TGCGCCAGCAGCCCTAAGATGGTGTCGAATAATTCACCCCTCCACTTT. Its translation is CASSPKMVSNNSPLHF.

This clone appeared a few times. The V gene is TRBV7-2, the J gene TRBJ2-5, with TRBD2 matching 10 bases. The V gene's germline CDR1 is SGHTA and CDR2 FQGNSA. The CDR3 length is 15 residues. Losses at the gene ends were 4 bases for V and 5 bases for J; bases not matched to a gene: 7. The CDR3 protein is CASSSSGLAAETQYF. Written as DNA, the CDR3 is TGTGCCAGCAGCTCGTCTGGACTAGCGGCGGAGACCCAGTACTTC.

This clone was counted a few times. This chain joins TRBV18 and TRBJ1-2; D possibly corresponds to TRBD1 (5 bases). V was cut by 4 bases and J by 7 bases, with 13 bases left in between. The CDR3 contains 13 residues. Germline CDR1 KGHSH, CDR2 LQKENI. The CDR3 loop is CASSLQDSSGYTF. The CDR3, as DNA: TGTGCCAGCTCACTCCAAGACAGTTCTGGCTACACCTTC.

J is TRBJ1-2 and V is TRBV28, with a tentative D call TRBD1 (5 bases). CDR1 MDHEN and CDR2 SYDVKM come from the germline V gene. The CDR3 covers 13 residues. The ends were cut back, 3 bases at V and 8 bases at J, with 13 bases in the middle. The CDR3 loop reads CASSLGGAGGYTF. CDR3 coding DNA: TGTGCCAGCAGTTTGGGCGGGGCGGGAGGCTACACCTTC.

In this sample, this clone turned up once. The chain is built from TRBV11-3 and TRBJ2-7, with 9 bases lining up with TRBD1. Germline CDR1 reads SGHNT; CDR2 reads YENEEA. The CDR3 covers 15 residues. J was trimmed by 4 bases and V by 5 bases; bases with no gene match: 9. Written as DNA, the CDR3 is TGTGCCAGCAGCGTGAACCCGGGACAGGGTTACGAGCAGTACTTC. The encoded protein is CASSVNPGQGYEQYF.

The chain joins TRBV15 to TRBJ2-7, with D perhaps matching TRBD1 (7 bases). Trimming cost V 5 bases and J 7 bases, with 15 bases left between them. CDR3 length: 13 residues. Germline V CDR1 and CDR2: LNHNV, YYDKDF (reference sequence). CDR3 coding DNA: TGTGCCACCAGCGGCAGGGGGGCCCGGGAGCAGTACTTC. Encoded protein: CATSGRGAREQYF.

The sample holds one count of this clone. V is TRBV28 and J is TRBJ1-3; D is ambiguous. The CDR3 extends over 12 amino acids. V lost 6 bases, J lost 0 bases, and 3 bases lay in between. Germline V CDR1 and CDR2: MDHEN, SYDVKM. DNA of the CDR3: TGTGCCAGCAGGGGCTCTGGAAACACCATATATTTT. It codes for CASRGSGNTIYF.

The chain links TRBV6-6 to TRBJ1-5; perhaps TRBD1 as D (6 bases). The CDR3 contains 12 residues. CDR1 is MNHNY and CDR2 is SVGAGI in the germline V gene (reference sequence). Trimming shortened V by 6 bases and J by 11 bases, and 14 bases separated the two germline ends. CDR3 DNA sequence: TGTGCCAGCAGCCTGGGGGGCCGGGCCCAGCATTTT. Encoded protein: CASSLGGRAQHF.